Listed below are T cell receptor beta chains from one sample, sequenced in a study of T-cell reconstitution after alpha-beta-depleted transplantation in children. TCRdb re-called the PCR reads through MiXCR, storing one row per CDR3 protein. Of some 400,000 distinct CDR3 sequences listed, roughly 20% are singletons. Sample: PBMCs from the stem cell graft donor, taken from the stem cell graft. All receptors come from a human donor who donated a stem cell graft to a child with acute myeloid leukemia. CDR3s include the opening cysteine and the closing phenylalanine or tryptophan. Each record gives: V gene, J gene, D gene, clone size, CDR3 DNA, CDR3 protein. D genes are given only for firm matches. Where a row states a size, it is once, few, many or the class of an expanded clone; other rows omit it.

>TRBV20-1|TRBJ2-5|NA|many
TGCAGTGCTCAGCCCGAAGAGACCCAGTACTTC
CSAQPEETQYF
>TRBV5-1|TRBJ2-1|TRBD1|NA
TGCGCCAGCAGCTTGTCGGGACAGGGGGGAATCAATGAGCAGTTCTTC
CASSLSGQGGINEQFF
>TRBV20-1|TRBJ1-3|NA|NA
TGCAGTGCTAGAGATGTAGCAGGGAACGGGGCTGGAAACACCATATATTTT
CSARDVAGNGAGNTIYF
>TRBV5-6|TRBJ1-1|TRBD1|many
TGTGCCAGCAGCTTGCAGGGGGCGGTCACTGAAGCTTTCTTT
CASSLQGAVTEAFF
>TRBV5-1|TRBJ2-1|NA|NA
TGCGCCAGCAAAGGGGGGAATGAGCAGTTCTTC
CASKGGNEQFF
>TRBV5-1|TRBJ1-1|NA|NA
TGCGCCAGCAGCTTTCCTGGGGACACTGAAGCTTTCTTT
CASSFPGDTEAFF
>TRBV7-3|TRBJ2-2|TRBD2|many
TGTGCCAGCAGCTTAGAACTAGCGGGGACCGGGGAGCTGTTTTTT
CASSLELAGTGELFF
>TRBV28|TRBJ2-7|TRBD2|NA
TGTGCCAGCAGTCCACGGACTAGCGGGACCTACGAGCAGTACTTC
CASSPRTSGTYEQYF
>TRBV28|TRBJ2-2|TRBD2|few
TGTGCCAGCAGTTCTCAGGGACTAGAAGTCGGGGAGCTGTTTTTT
CASSSQGLEVGELFF
>TRBV18|TRBJ1-5|TRBD1|NA
TGTGCCAGCTCACCCTCCGGGACAGGGTTTCAGCCCCAGCATTTT
CASSPSGTGFQPQHF
>TRBV7-2|TRBJ1-5|NA|NA
TGTGCCAGCAGCTTAGTGGCGGTGAGCAATCAGCCCCAGCATTTT
CASSLVAVSNQPQHF
>TRBV20-1|TRBJ2-1|TRBD2|NA
TGCTGTGCTAGAGATCTTAGCGGGAGTCTTGCATATGAGCAGTTCTTC
CCARDLSGSLAYEQFF
>TRBV20-1|TRBJ2-7|TRBD2|NA
TGCAGTGCCCACCCCCAACTAGCGGAGGGATACGAGCAGTACTTC
CSAHPQLAEGYEQYF
>TRBV20-1|TRBJ2-1|NA|NA
TGCAGTGCTAGGCTCCGGACAGTCACCTACAATGAGCAGTTCTTC
CSARLRTVTYNEQFF
>TRBV20-1|TRBJ2-7|NA|NA
TGCAGTGCCGCTAGCGTCCCCCTCTCCTACGAGCAGTACTTC
CSAASVPLSYEQYF
>TRBV10-3|TRBJ2-1|TRBD2|NA
TGTGCCATCAGTACTAGCGGGAGGGATACCTACAATGAGCAGTTCTTC
CAISTSGRDTYNEQFF
>TRBV9|TRBJ2-7|TRBD2|NA
TGTGCCAGGAGCCACCTAAAAAGCGGGATTTCCTACGAGCAGTACTTC
CARSHLKSGISYEQYF
>TRBV20-1|TRBJ1-4|NA|NA
TGCAGTGCTAGCCCCCGAACAAGAGAAAATGAAAAACTGTTTTTT
CSASPRTRENEKLFF
>TRBV6-2/TRBV6-3|TRBJ2-3|TRBD2|few
TGTGCCAGCAGTTACTCGACTAGCGGGAGGGCCGTAGATACGCAGTATTTT
CASSYSTSGRAVDTQYF
>TRBV15|TRBJ1-1|NA|NA
TGTGCCACCGCGGACAGTTACACTGAAGCTTTCTTT
CATADSYTEAFF
>TRBV13|TRBJ2-7|NA|NA
TGTGCCAGCAGCTTAGGCCTGCCTTCCGGCGAGCAGTACTTC
CASSLGLPSGEQYF
>TRBV6-2/TRBV6-3|TRBJ2-1|NA|few
TGTGCCAGCAGCTTACTTGGGGGACAAAGCTCCTACAATGAGCAGTTCTTC
CASSLLGGQSSYNEQFF
>TRBV5-5|TRBJ2-2|TRBD1|NA
TGTGCCAGCAGCCCAGGGGGCAGGGACACCGGGGAGCTGTTTTTT
CASSPGGRDTGELFF
>TRBV10-3|TRBJ1-2|TRBD1|NA
TGTGCCATCATGGCAGGGGGAAACTATGGCTACACCTTC
CAIMAGGNYGYTF
>TRBV20-1|TRBJ2-7|TRBD1|NA
TGCAGTGCTGGACGGACAGGCCCAAGGGCGCAGTACTTC
CSAGRTGPRAQYF
>TRBV5-1|TRBJ1-2|NA|NA
TGCGCCAGCAGCTTGTTGCAGGCGGAAGGCTACACCTTC
CASSLLQAEGYTF
>TRBV3-1|TRBJ1-1|NA|few
TGTGCCAGCAGCCAAGTAGTCAGGGCGACTGAAGCTTTCTTT
CASSQVVRATEAFF
>TRBV7-8|TRBJ2-1|TRBD2|few
TGTGCCAGCAGCGTATTCAGCGGGAGGGCCTTTAATGAGCAGTTCTTC
CASSVFSGRAFNEQFF
>TRBV6-5|TRBJ2-2|NA|many
TGTGCCAGCAGTTATATGAGCACCGGGGAGCTGTTTTTT
CASSYMSTGELFF
>TRBV3-1|TRBJ2-1|TRBD2|few
TGTGCCAGCAGCCAAAGGGGACTAGCGATGGCCTACAATGAGCAGTTCTTC
CASSQRGLAMAYNEQFF
>TRBV28|TRBJ1-4|TRBD1|few
TGTGCCAGCAGAGACAGGGCAGAAAAACTGTTTTTT
CASRDRAEKLFF
>TRBV20-1|TRBJ2-5|NA|many
TGCAGTGCTAGAGAGGGGGGGGCAGCGGAGACCCAGTACTTC
CSAREGGAAETQYF
>TRBV28|TRBJ1-2|TRBD1|few
TGTGCCAGCAGTTCCGGGACAGGGCGCTATGGCTACACCTTC
CASSSGTGRYGYTF
>TRBV28|TRBJ2-7|NA|NA
TGTGCCAGCAGTTTGGTTGGGAGTCTTGCCTTATCCGAGCAGTACTTC
CASSLVGSLALSEQYF
>TRBV20-1|TRBJ1-5|TRBD1|many
TGCAGTGCTAGAGATGGACAGGGCGGTCAGCCCCAGCATTTT
CSARDGQGGQPQHF